The clone carrying this TCR beta chain has just a few counts. Its antigen is undetermined. The sample originates from a study of T cell responses to AZD1222 COVID-19 vaccine. Study-level findings and limits: Reports say nearly half of spike-specific TCRs go after unmutated variant regions.

Sequencing was performed with immunoSEQ multiplex PCR; in TCRdb, only in-frame clones are kept and a portion is missing. The data contain over 150,000 clones, around nine tenths of them singletons. Germline assignment: CDR1 SSHAT and CDR2 FNYEAQ (reference sequence). The CDR3 covers 18 residues. V gave up 5 bases and J gave up 0 bases, with 17 bases separating them. The TCR originated in an adult who received the AZD1222 COVID-19 vaccine. The chain employs TRBV7-7 and TRBJ1-6; tentatively, D is TRBD1 (5 bases). The sample in question was peripheral blood, obtained 28 days after the second AZD1222 dose. The CDR3: CASSPRNRRSSYNSPLHF. The CDR3 bases are TGTGCCAGCAGCCCCAGGAACAGGCGGAGCTCCTATAATTCACCCCTCCACTTT.